These 21 T cell receptor beta chains share one sample of origin, sequenced in a study of cytomegalovirus exposure and HLA in healthy donors. PCR primers comprised 60 Vbeta and 13 Jbeta primers. Measured with immunoSEQ multiplex PCR; TCRdb has only the in-frame clones, and not every one. Its table records 150,000 to 200,000 clones. Input material: PBMCs. The origin of the receptors is a man aged 30-40 years in good health and CMV-seronegative.

The chain employs TRBV27 and TRBJ1-1, with 8 bases aligning to TRBD1. The length of the CDR3 is 13 residues. V shed 6 bases, J shed 4 bases, and the junction held 4 bases outside the gene matches. Looked up from germline, CDR1 is MNHEY and CDR2 is SMNVEV (reference sequence). The CDR3 loop reads CASRVTGGTEAFF. DNA of the CDR3: TGTGCCAGCAGAGTAACAGGGGGCACTGAAGCTTTCTTT.

The V gene is TRBV9, the J gene TRBJ1-1, with TRBD1 identical over 7 bases. Germline V gives CDR1 SGDLS, CDR2 YYNGEE. The V segment lost 4 bases and the J segment 6 bases; nucleotides outside the gene matches: 12. This CDR3 comprises 15 residues. The CDR3 sequence is CASSPRGQPSAEAFF. The CDR3 region has the DNA TGTGCCAGCAGCCCAAGGGGACAGCCTTCGGCTGAAGCTTTCTTT.

The chain has TRBV7-9 and TRBJ1-4; D is unclear. This CDR3 has 15 amino acids. V was shortened by 4 bases and J by 2 bases, with 11 bases between the two germline ends. The germline V gene encodes CDR1 SEHNR and CDR2 FQNEAQ (reference sequence). The CDR3 sequence is CASSSGGVTNEKLFF. The CDR3 bases are TGTGCCAGCAGCTCCGGCGGGGTGACTAATGAAAAACTGTTTTTT.

The V and J genes are TRBV19 and TRBJ2-1, with D uncertain. There are 13 residues in the CDR3. V was shortened by 7 bases and J by 3 bases, with 10 bases between the two germline ends. Germline V gene sequence: CDR1 LNHDA, CDR2 SQIVND (reference sequence). The CDR3: CASKHEVYNEQFF. DNA of the CDR3: TGTGCCAGTAAACATGAGGTCTACAATGAGCAGTTCTTC.

The chain joins TRBV6-5 to TRBJ2-5, with 11 bases that match TRBD2. The V segment lost 0 bases and the J segment 3 bases; nucleotides outside the gene matches: 0. The V gene's germline CDR1 is MNHEY and CDR2 SVGAGI. CDR3 length equals 15 residues. CDR3 sequence (DNA): TGTGCCAGCAGTTACTCACTAGCGGGGGAAGAGACCCAGTACTTC. Translation gives CASSYSLAGEETQYF.

J is TRBJ1-4 and V is TRBV9; perhaps TRBD1 as D (5 bases). This CDR3 has 14 amino acids. Germline assignment: CDR1 SGDLS and CDR2 YYNGEE. Trimming removed 5 bases from V and 2 bases from J, with 10 bases in between. The CDR3 region is CASSSGGTNEKLFF. The CDR3 DNA follows: TGTGCCAGCAGTTCCGGGGGGACTAATGAAAAACTGTTTTTT.

This chain joins TRBV19 and TRBJ2-7; 7 positions agree with TRBD2. The V gene's germline CDR1 is LNHDA and CDR2 SQIVND (reference sequence). This CDR3 is built from 14 residues. Trimming removed 7 bases from V and 0 bases from J; junction bases left unmatched: 6. The CDR3 DNA reads as TGTGCCAGTAAGGAGCGGGGTAGCTCCTACGAGCAGTACTTC. Translation: CASKERGSSYEQYF.

The J gene is TRBJ1-3, the V gene TRBV5-5; 9 bases agree with TRBD1. V dropped 4 bases and J dropped 8; count of bases not matched to a gene: 10. The length of the CDR3 is 15 residues. Germline CDR1 is SGHKS and CDR2 is YYEKEE (reference sequence). CDR3 nucleotides: TGTGCCAGCAGCGCCGGACAGGGGATGGGGCACACCATATATTTT. Translated, it gives CASSAGQGMGHTIYF. Using reference TRBV5-5 and TRBJ1-3 for the parts outside the CDR3, the full variable domain is DAGVTQSPTHLIKTRGQQVTLRCSPISGHKSVSWYQQVLGQGPQFIFQYYEKEERGRGNFPDRFSARQFPNYSSELNVNALLLGDSALYLCASSAGQGMGHTIYFGEGSWLTVV.

The chain joins TRBV9 to TRBJ1-2, with TRBD1 identical over 9 bases. CDR3 length: 13 amino acids. The V gene's germline CDR1 is SGDLS and CDR2 YYNGEE. V lost 1 base and J lost 8; bases outside the gene matches: 3. CDR3 DNA sequence: TGTGCCAGCAGCGTAACAGGGGGCCGAGGCTACACCTTC. Translating gives CASSVTGGRGYTF.

The chain has TRBV10-3 and TRBJ1-3; D possibly corresponds to TRBD1 (6 bases). CDR3 size: 12 residues. Per germline, CDR1 ENHRY and CDR2 SYGVKD. Trimming cost V 6 bases and J 7 bases, with 10 bases left between them. The CDR3 region is CAIRITGNTIYF. CDR3 in DNA: TGTGCCATCAGGATCACAGGGAACACCATATATTTT.

The V call is TRBV5-1, the J call TRBJ1-2; possible D gene TRBD1, 6 bases. Looked up from germline, CDR1 is SGHRS and CDR2 is YFSETQ. V was cut by 4 bases and J by 7 bases, with 14 bases left in between. The CDR3 spans 13 residues. CDR3 sequence reads: CASSHTQDSGYTF. The CDR3 region has the DNA TGCGCCAGCAGCCATACTCAGGACAGTGGCTACACCTTC.

The V gene is TRBV7-6, the J gene TRBJ2-3; TRBD2 matches at 12 bases. The germline CDR1 and CDR2 sequences are SGHVS and FNYEAQ. The CDR3 is 16 amino acids. J gave up 4 bases and V 5 bases, and 7 bases lay outside the gene matches. The CDR3 nucleotides read TGTGCCAGCAGCCCCCGGACTAGCGGGATTCCAGATACGCAGTATTTT. Its translation: CASSPRTSGIPDTQYF. Looking up the rest from reference TRBV7-6 and TRBJ2-3 gives the full variable domain: GAGVSQSPRYKVTKRGQDVALRCDPISGHVSLYWYRQALGQGPEFLTYFNYEAQQDKSGLPNDRFSAERPEGSISTLTIQRTEQRDSAMYRCASSPRTSGIPDTQYFGPGTRLTVL.

The V and J genes are TRBV30 and TRBJ2-1, with D unresolved. The CDR3 has 14 amino acids. V was clipped by 2 bases and J by 7 bases, with 15 bases between them. CDR1 is GTSNPN and CDR2 is SVGIG in the germline V gene (reference sequence). CDR3: CAWSLSPSGNEQFF. DNA for the CDR3: TGTGCCTGGAGTCTGAGCCCTAGTGGAAATGAGCAGTTCTTC.

The V gene is TRBV4-1, the J gene TRBJ2-3; 9 bases agree with TRBD2. Losses at the gene ends were 3 bases for V and 4 bases for J; bases not matched to a gene: 11. CDR1 MGHRA and CDR2 YSYEKL come from the germline V gene. The CDR3 spans 17 residues. The CDR3 DNA is TGCGCCAGCAGCCACCCCGGGGCGGGGGGGCGAGCAGATACGCAGTATTTT. It codes for CASSHPGAGGRADTQYF.

V is TRBV5-4 and J is TRBJ2-5, with 10 bases matching TRBD2. The V segment lost 7 bases and the J segment 5 bases; nucleotides outside the gene matches: 11. The germline V gene encodes CDR1 SGHNT and CDR2 YYREEE (reference sequence). CDR3 size: 15 residues. CDR3 region: CASRSGGAAGETQYF. The CDR3 region has the DNA TGTGCCAGCCGGAGCGGGGGGGCCGCCGGCGAGACCCAGTACTTC. The variable domain in full, completed from reference TRBV5-4 and TRBJ2-5, reads ETGVTQSPTHLIKTRGQQVTLRCSSQSGHNTVSWYQQALGQGPQFIFQYYREEENGRGNFPPRFSGLQFPNYSSELNVNALELDDSALYLCASRSGGAAGETQYFGPGTRLLVL.

The CDR3 coding sequence is TGTGCCAGCAGCTTAGTGAAGGGGACTAGTAATGAGCAGTTCTTC. It yields the protein CASSLVKGTSNEQFF. The V call is TRBV11-2, the J call TRBJ2-1; 8 bases match TRBD2. The CDR3 is 15 amino acids. V gave up 1 base and J gave up 7 bases; unmatched junction bases: 6. Germline assignment: CDR1 SGHAT and CDR2 FQNNGV.

The rearrangement links TRBV9 to TRBJ1-2, with D tentatively TRBD1 (6 bases). This CDR3 has 15 amino acids. Per germline, CDR1 SGDLS and CDR2 YYNGEE. The V end lost 0 bases, the J end lost 5 bases, and 14 bases lay between the germline ends. Here the CDR3 DNA reads TGTGCCAGCAGCGTAGCAGCACAGGGATTTTATGGCTACACCTTC. Translation: CASSVAAQGFYGYTF.

V and J are TRBV21-1 and TRBJ1-4; TRBD1 is the table's D call, not checked against the DNA. TRBV21-1 is a pseudogene segment. CDR3 length: 12 amino acids. DNA of the CDR3: TGTGCCAGCAGCAAACCGGGACACAAACTGTTTTTT. It codes for CASSKPGHKLFF.

The J gene is TRBJ2-7, the V gene TRBV18; TRBD2 matches 9 bases. The CDR3 extends over 16 amino acids. V lost 4 bases, J lost 2 bases, and 9 bases stayed unmatched. CDR1 and CDR2 from the germline V gene are KGHSH and LQKENI. The CDR3 region has the DNA TGTGCCAGCTCACTGCGAGCGGGGGGCCTTGCCTACGAGCAGTACTTC. It specifies CASSLRAGGLAYEQYF.

The gene calls are TRBV11-1 and TRBJ1-1, with unresolved D. Germline V CDR1 and CDR2: SGHAT, FQDESV (reference sequence). This CDR3 spans 13 amino acids. V was shortened by 0 bases and J by 10 bases, with 12 bases between the two germline ends. In DNA, the CDR3 is TGTGCCAGCAGCTTAGCGGAGTCAGCCGGAGCTTTCTTT. Its protein is CASSLAESAGAFF.

V and J are TRBV30 and TRBJ2-5; 9 bases line up with TRBD2. V shed 0 bases and J 5 bases; nucleotides not matched to a gene: 4. The germline CDR1 and CDR2 sequences are GTSNPN and SVGIG (reference sequence). The CDR3 spans 14 residues. DNA for the CDR3: TGTGCCTGGAGTGTACCTAGCGGGATTGAGACCCAGTACTTC. This translates into CAWSVPSGIETQYF.